A selection of T cell receptor beta chains follows, all from one sample in a study of regulatory T cells in long-lasting Graves disease. One entry per CDR3 protein results from TCRdb running MiXCR on the multiplex PCR reads. The sample has 550,000 to 700,000 distinct CDR3 sequences; roughly a sixth are singletons. Another study also made use of these data, one on T cells in Graves' hyperthyroidism and ophthalmopathy.

This specimen was peripheral blood mononuclear cells (PBMCs), taken at new diagnosis, from a patient treated with antithyroid drugs. These receptors were taken from a young man with Graves disease. Each CDR3 is given with its conserved first and last residue. The order of the fields is D gene, J gene, V gene, clone size, CDR3 DNA, CDR3 protein. A D gene is named only where the DNA matches it firmly. The size field is filled for only some rows; it gives once, few, many or a size class.

D: NA
J: TRBJ2-5
V: TRBV11-2
size: many
DNA: TGTGCCAGCAGTTTAGCCCCCCGGGAGACCCAGTACTTC
CDR3: CASSLAPRETQYF

D: NA
J: TRBJ2-7
V: TRBV5-1
size: many
DNA: TGCGCCAGCAGCTTGGAGGCTAACTACGAGCAGTACTTC
CDR3: CASSLEANYEQYF

D: NA
J: TRBJ2-7
V: TRBV19
size: NA
DNA: TGTGCCAGTAGTATAGCGGACGGACCCTACGAGCAGTACTTC
CDR3: CASSIADGPYEQYF

D: NA
J: TRBJ2-3
V: TRBV20-1
size: many
DNA: TGCAGTGCTAGACCTGGAGCCAGTGTAACAGATACGCAGTATTTT
CDR3: CSARPGASVTDTQYF

D: TRBD1
J: TRBJ1-1
V: TRBV30
size: few
DNA: TGTGCCTGGAGTGGTAAGGGACAGTTCAACACTGAAGCTTTCTTT
CDR3: CAWSGKGQFNTEAFF

D: NA
J: TRBJ2-7
V: TRBV15
size: many
DNA: TGTGCCACCAGCAGCCAGGGCTGGGAGCAGTACTTC
CDR3: CATSSQGWEQYF

D: NA
J: TRBJ2-5
V: TRBV6-5
size: many
DNA: TGTGCCAGCAGTTATCTAGGGAGAGAGACCCAGTACTTC
CDR3: CASSYLGRETQYF

D: NA
J: TRBJ2-5
V: TRBV6-1
size: NA
DNA: TGTGCCAGCAGTGAGGGAGGCCTCAAGGAGACCCAGTACTTC
CDR3: CASSEGGLKETQYF

D: NA
J: TRBJ2-2
V: TRBV5-1
size: many
DNA: TGCGCCAGCAGTCGCGGGGTAAACACCGGGGAGCTGTTTTTT
CDR3: CASSRGVNTGELFF

D: NA
J: TRBJ1-2
V: TRBV7-9
size: few
DNA: TGTGCCAGCAGCTTAGGAGACAGGTCCTATGGCTACACCTTC
CDR3: CASSLGDRSYGYTF

D: NA
J: TRBJ2-7
V: TRBV5-1
size: many
DNA: TGCGCCAGCAGCTCCCTTTCGACTATCTACGAGCAGTACTTC
CDR3: CASSSLSTIYEQYF

D: TRBD1
J: TRBJ2-5
V: TRBV20-1
size: few
DNA: TGCAGTGCTTACGTCGACAGGGAAGAGACCCAGTACTTC
CDR3: CSAYVDREETQYF

D: TRBD1
J: TRBJ2-1
V: TRBV12-3/TRBV12-4
size: many
DNA: TGTGCCAGCAGCCGACAGGGTAATGAGCAGTTCTTC
CDR3: CASSRQGNEQFF

D: NA
J: TRBJ2-3
V: TRBV30
size: many
DNA: TGTGCCTGGAGTGTACAGGGCGGATTCACAGATACGCAGTATTTT
CDR3: CAWSVQGGFTDTQYF

D: NA
J: TRBJ2-3
V: TRBV5-1
size: few
DNA: TGCGCCAGAAACGCAGATACGCAGTATTTT
CDR3: CARNADTQYF

D: NA
J: TRBJ2-3
V: TRBV11-2
size: NA
DNA: TGTGCCAGCAGCTTAGAGGGGGGGGGCTCCACAGATACGCAGTATTTT
CDR3: CASSLEGGGSTDTQYF

D: NA
J: TRBJ2-4
V: TRBV5-1
size: NA
DNA: TGCGCCAGCAGCTTGGGGGCTACGTCGGGTGCCATTCAGTACTTC
CDR3: CASSLGATSGAIQYF

D: NA
J: TRBJ1-6
V: TRBV2
size: many
DNA: TGTGCCAGCTCCCCGGCCCGATCACCCCTCCACTTT
CDR3: CASSPARSPLHF

D: NA
J: TRBJ2-7
V: TRBV5-1
size: NA
DNA: TGCGCCAGCAGCCCCACCGAGGGGCCCTACGAGCAGTACTTC
CDR3: CASSPTEGPYEQYF

D: NA
J: TRBJ2-5
V: TRBV20-1
size: many
DNA: TGCAGTGCTAGTAGAGCGGTCGTCTCCCAGGAGACCCAGTACTTC
CDR3: CSASRAVVSQETQYF

D: NA
J: TRBJ2-4
V: TRBV20-1
size: NA
DNA: TGCAGTGCCAAGAAGGGCAAAAACATTCAGTACTTC
CDR3: CSAKKGKNIQYF

D: TRBD1
J: TRBJ1-4
V: TRBV12-3/TRBV12-4
size: many
DNA: TGTGCCAGCAGGACACAGGGGGCGGGGGAAAAACTGTTTTTT
CDR3: CASRTQGAGEKLFF

D: TRBD1
J: TRBJ2-4
V: TRBV7-9
size: many
DNA: TGTGCCAGCAGCCCATCACCGGGACAGACCAAAAACATTCAGTACTTC
CDR3: CASSPSPGQTKNIQYF

D: NA
J: TRBJ1-2
V: TRBV30
size: many
DNA: TGTGCCAGCCGGGAGAAACCAACCTATGGCTACACCTTC
CDR3: CASREKPTYGYTF

D: TRBD1
J: TRBJ1-5
V: TRBV12-5
size: NA
DNA: TGTGCTAATGGGACAGGAGACTATCAGCCCCAGCATTTT
CDR3: CANGTGDYQPQHF